A single T cell receptor beta chain is shown here with its context. The data originate from a study of blood T cell repertoires in COVID-19. Study summary: PBMCs, B-cell-depleted T cells, or T cells were the source of the cDNA or gDNA that made up the material.

V lost 5 bases and J lost 7; bases outside the gene matches: 3. The length of the CDR3 is 14 residues. Germline CDR1 and CDR2: LNHNV and YYDKDF (reference sequence). The cohort comprised adults aged about 18 to 89 years residing in 20 to 30 US areas. Cohort 3 recovered donors had two negative PCRs, clearance, or symptom resolution. Only in-frame clones appear in the TCRdb table, and some are missing; sequencing was by immunoSEQ multiplex PCR. The sample comprises 330,000 or so clones, roughly 87% of which are singletons, and 3% rests with the top ten. This sequence joins TRBV15 and TRBJ1-6; TRBD1 agrees at 9 bases. Sequenced sample: PBMCs or T cells enriched from blood (not recorded which). This clonotype was obtained from a woman in her thirties who had recovered from COVID-19. Here the CDR3 DNA reads TGTGCCACCAGCTGGACAGGGGAAAATTCACCCCTCCACTTT. Translation: CATSWTGENSPLHF.